Listed below are T cell receptor beta chains from one sample, sequenced in a study of beta chain features in type 1 diabetes. Produced via immunoSEQ multiplex PCR; TCRdb's table is partial and in-frame only. Of fewer than 350,000 clones detected, around 16% appear once; the ten largest clones hold 0.015%. The sequencing sample was made of naive CD4+ T cells from blood. These receptors originate from a man between 18 and 29 years old with type 1 diabetes. The CDR3 runs from the conserved cysteine through the conserved F or W. Fields, in order: V gene, CDR3 protein.

>TRBV7-9
CASSSGTGYDEQYF
>TRBV30
CAWSWDRNTEAFF
>TRBV6-6
CASRGNRGLSGNTIYF
>TRBV5-1
CASSWTTGLIGNTIYF
>TRBV28
CASSSPFPGGTEAFF
>TRBV4-1
CASSQLTGLAEKLFF
>TRBV27
CASSLRQGSNTGELFF
>TRBV7-2
CASSFSAGRRETQYF
>TRBV30
CAWSKVTSGGEQFF
>TRBV6-1
CASSEWGQGLGNQPQHF
>TRBV7-2
CASTPPSGRAVPFF
>TRBV15
CATSRDYPAGPYEQYF
>TRBV29-1
CSVRTRLVYTQYF
>TRBV5-1
CASSRQDGETQYF
>TRBV5-1
CASSFGTASLGYTF
>TRBV7-9
CASSLDSYNEQFF
>TRBV6-6
CAVSGQPQHF
>TRBV7-8
CASSLRLAGRDTQYF
>TRBV7-9
CASTRIPPYSPAPLHF
>TRBV20-1
CSASYETQYF
>TRBV2
CASNSEADTEAFF
>TRBV19
CASSWAPGQGYNSPLHF
>TRBV5-5
CASSLGASYNEQFF
>TRBV27
CASTSGRLNTEAFF
>TRBV6-5
CASSLSEISTDTQYF